This is a list of T cell receptor beta chains from one sample in a study of T-cell memory formation after mild COVID-19. TCRdb redid the calling of the 5' RACE reads with MiXCR, one entry per CDR3 protein. The profile covers under 550,000 distinct CDR3 sequences, with 18% appearing a single time and 9% to 15% taken by the ten largest. The sample taken for sequencing was PBMCs or a T cell subset sorted from them (not recorded which). All receptors derive from an adult woman who had mild COVID-19 (a few samples of this study predate the infection). Cell type and time point are not known. CDR3s include the opening cysteine and the closing phenylalanine or tryptophan. The D gene is left open where the match is weak. Expanded clones get a size class; other rows say once, few or many, or leave the size out.

V gene,clone size,J gene,D gene,CDR3 DNA,CDR3 protein
TRBV10-3,NA,TRBJ2-4,NA,TGTGCCATCAGTGAGTCCTTGGTTGTTCAGTACTTC,CAISESLVVQYF
TRBV7-9,NA,TRBJ2-1,NA,TGTGCCAGCGATCCCGGGCCGGAGGACAATGAGCAGTTCTTC,CASDPGPEDNEQFF
TRBV15,NA,TRBJ2-7,NA,TGTGCCACCAGCACGGACCTGGCAGGCGCCTACGAGCAGTACTTC,CATSTDLAGAYEQYF
TRBV29-1,NA,TRBJ1-3,NA,TGCAGCGCCCTTCGGGGAAACACCATATATTTT,CSALRGNTIYF
TRBV10-3,NA,TRBJ1-5,TRBD1,TGTGCCATCAGGGCTCAGGGGGCTAATCAGCCCCAGCATTTT,CAIRAQGANQPQHF
TRBV20-1,NA,TRBJ1-1,NA,TGCAGTGCTAGAGTACTAGGCAGGCTGAACACTGAAGCTTTCTTT,CSARVLGRLNTEAFF
TRBV5-1,NA,TRBJ1-1,NA,TGCGCCAGCAGCTTGCAGGGCGGTTCAGAATGGGCAGAAGCTTTCTTT,CASSLQGGSEWAEAFF
TRBV4-2,many,TRBJ2-5,TRBD1,TGTGCCAGCAGCCAAGATACCACTAGACTCAGGGGGGAGACCCAGTACTTC,CASSQDTTRLRGETQYF
TRBV10-3,NA,TRBJ2-4,TRBD2,TGTGCCATCAGTGAAGCGGGAGGCCCTGCCAAAAACATTCAGTACTTC,CAISEAGGPAKNIQYF
TRBV12-3/TRBV12-4,NA,TRBJ2-6,NA,TGTGCCAGCAGTCTCCGGTTGGGGCTTCTAATATCTGGGGCCAACGTCCTGACTTTC,CASSLRLGLLISGANVLTF
TRBV7-2,NA,TRBJ1-2,NA,TGTGCCAGCAGCTCCCGCCCCGGGGACTATGGCTACACCTTC,CASSSRPGDYGYTF
TRBV20-1,few,TRBJ2-4,NA,TGCAGTGCTAGTACGGGGGACCAGAGGAGCATTCAGTACTTC,CSASTGDQRSIQYF
TRBV28,NA,TRBJ2-3,TRBD2,TGTGCCAGCAGTCCCACCCGGACTAGCGGGGGATTTAGGACAGATACGCAGTATTTT,CASSPTRTSGGFRTDTQYF
TRBV4-1,few,TRBJ1-1,NA,TGCGCCAGCAGCCTGACCTCACAGGGTCTCGTGGGGGGGGACACTGAAGCTTTCTTT,CASSLTSQGLVGGDTEAFF
TRBV30,many,TRBJ2-1,NA,TGTGCCTGGAGTCCCGGTGGCAATGAGCAGTTCTTC,CAWSPGGNEQFF
TRBV7-8,NA,TRBJ2-5,NA,TGTGCCAGCAGCTTATCGGGCCGAGGGCTGCAAGAGACCCAGTACTTC,CASSLSGRGLQETQYF
TRBV5-1,few,TRBJ2-1,NA,TGCGCCAGCAGCTTGATCAGGGATTATTACAATGAGCAGTTCTTC,CASSLIRDYYNEQFF
TRBV5-1,few,TRBJ2-1,NA,TGCGCCAGCTCCTCCGCAGGAAGCTCCTACAATGAGCAGTTCTTC,CASSSAGSSYNEQFF
TRBV5-1,few,TRBJ2-7,TRBD1,TGCGCCAGCAGCTTGTCATTTGGGACAGGGAGCTACGAGCAGTACTTC,CASSLSFGTGSYEQYF
TRBV6-5,few,TRBJ1-1,NA,TGTGCCAGCAAGCGGGGCTTTGGTGAAGCTTTCTTT,CASKRGFGEAFF
TRBV7-8,few,TRBJ2-5,NA,TGTGCCAGCAGCTTCCGACAGGTGCAAGAGACCCAGTACTTC,CASSFRQVQETQYF
TRBV12-3/TRBV12-4,NA,TRBJ2-2,TRBD1,TGTGCCAGCATCCCGGACAGGGGCCACGGGGAGCTGTTTTTT,CASIPDRGHGELFF
TRBV10-3,few,TRBJ1-1,NA,TGTGCCATCAGTGATGGGGGCACTGAAGCTTTCTTT,CAISDGGTEAFF
TRBV5-1,NA,TRBJ2-7,NA,TGCGCCAGCAGCCGGACAAGACCCTACGAGCAGTACTTC,CASSRTRPYEQYF
TRBV7-9,NA,TRBJ2-5,NA,TGTGCCAGCAGCCCGGCGGCAGGGGAGACCCAGTACTTC,CASSPAAGETQYF
TRBV11-3,NA,TRBJ2-7,TRBD2,TGTGCCAGCAGCCAACTAGCGGGAGGTCTCTACGAGCAGTACTTC,CASSQLAGGLYEQYF
TRBV10-3,few,TRBJ1-5,NA,TGTGCCATCAGTGAAATGGGCGCGGGGGTTCGAGGGAATCAGCCCCAGCATTTT,CAISEMGAGVRGNQPQHF
TRBV18,many,TRBJ2-7,TRBD1,TGTGCCAGCTCAATACAGGGGGCCTACGAGCAGTACTTC,CASSIQGAYEQYF
TRBV29-1,few,TRBJ2-1,NA,TGCAGCGTTGAAGGTGCGTGGGAAAATACGGGAAATGAGCAGTTCTTC,CSVEGAWENTGNEQFF
TRBV20-1,many,TRBJ2-1,TRBD2,TGCAGTGCACCAACCCTAGCGGGGGTAGACAATGAGCAGTTCTTC,CSAPTLAGVDNEQFF
TRBV7-3,NA,TRBJ2-4,NA,TGTGCCAGCAGCCCCGGGGGTTCAAACATTCAGTACTTC,CASSPGGSNIQYF
TRBV6-5,NA,TRBJ1-3,NA,TGTGCCAGCAGTTACACTGGACTGTCCTCTGGAAACACCATATATTTT,CASSYTGLSSGNTIYF
TRBV6-5,many,TRBJ2-5,NA,TGTGCCAGCAGTCACCAACCACAAGAGACCCAGTACTTC,CASSHQPQETQYF
TRBV5-4,few,TRBJ2-5,NA,TGTGCCAGCAGCTTCCCCAGGGGGCGGGAGCAAGAGACCCAGTACTTC,CASSFPRGREQETQYF
TRBV5-4,NA,TRBJ2-1,TRBD1,TGTGCCAGCAGCTCTCCGGGACAGTCCTGGGTTGAGCAGTTCTTC,CASSSPGQSWVEQFF
TRBV5-1,NA,TRBJ1-1,NA,TGCGCCAGCAGCTGGGTACAGGCTGGGAACACTGAAGCTTTCTTT,CASSWVQAGNTEAFF
TRBV9,few,TRBJ2-3,NA,TGTGCCAGCAGCCGTACTACAGGGAACACAGATACGCAGTATTTT,CASSRTTGNTDTQYF
TRBV20-1,NA,TRBJ2-1,TRBD2,TGCAGTGCTAGAGATCAAGGTTTGAGCGGGGGGCCCCGAAGCTCCTACAATGAGCAGTTCTTC,CSARDQGLSGGPRSSYNEQFF
TRBV25-1,few,TRBJ2-7,NA,TGTGCCAGCGCAGCCCCGAGGGACGAGCAGTACTTC,CASAAPRDEQYF
TRBV7-9,NA,TRBJ2-7,TRBD1,TGTGCCAGCAGCCACAGGGACAGACCAACCTACGAGCAGTACTTC,CASSHRDRPTYEQYF
TRBV18,NA,TRBJ1-2,NA,TGTGCCAGCTCACAAGGGACGTCTCTCTATGGCTACACCTTC,CASSQGTSLYGYTF
TRBV5-1,few,TRBJ2-7,NA,TGCGCCAGCAGCGACAACCACAGGGACCCCTACGAGCAGTACTTC,CASSDNHRDPYEQYF
TRBV7-6,NA,TRBJ1-5,NA,TGTGCCAGCAGCCCATACCCATCGGGGGTCTACGGCAATCAGCCCCAGCATTTT,CASSPYPSGVYGNQPQHF